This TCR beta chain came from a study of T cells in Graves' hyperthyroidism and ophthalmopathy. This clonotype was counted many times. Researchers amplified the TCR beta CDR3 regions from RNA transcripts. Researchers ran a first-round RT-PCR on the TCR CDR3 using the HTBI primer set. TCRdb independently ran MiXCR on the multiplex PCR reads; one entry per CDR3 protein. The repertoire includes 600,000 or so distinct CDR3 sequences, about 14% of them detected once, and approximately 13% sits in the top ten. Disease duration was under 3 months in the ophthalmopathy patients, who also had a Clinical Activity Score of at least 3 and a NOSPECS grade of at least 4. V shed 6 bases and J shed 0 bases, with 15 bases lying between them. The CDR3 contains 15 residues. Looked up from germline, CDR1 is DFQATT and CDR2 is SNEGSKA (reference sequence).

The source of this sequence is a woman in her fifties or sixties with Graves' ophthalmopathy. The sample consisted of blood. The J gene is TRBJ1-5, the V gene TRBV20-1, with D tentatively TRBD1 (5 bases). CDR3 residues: CSATSRAPSNQPQHF. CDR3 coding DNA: TGCAGTGCAACCAGCAGGGCCCCTAGCAATCAGCCCCAGCATTTT.